This T cell receptor (beta chain) was identified in a study of blood T cell repertoires in COVID-19. Study-wide context: The analysed material was cDNA or gDNA that came from T cells, B-cell-depleted T cells, or PBMCs.

The table came from immunoSEQ multiplex PCR; TCRdb's copy has only in-frame clones and leaves some out. Of 150,000 to 250,000 clones listed, 90% to 95% are singletons. V lost 1 base and J lost 3, with 13 bases in between. The CDR3 has 15 residues. The germline CDR1 and CDR2 sequences are MNHNS and SASEGT. This TCR derives from a man aged 30 to 45 with COVID-19, enrolled during active disease. V usage is TRBV6-1 and J usage is TRBJ2-7; TRBD2 might be the D (5 bases). The specimen sequenced was peripheral blood. The CDR3 DNA sequence: TGTGCCAGCAGTGAAGTGGTTACAGACTACTACGAGCAGTACTTC. Encoded protein: CASSEVVTDYYEQYF.